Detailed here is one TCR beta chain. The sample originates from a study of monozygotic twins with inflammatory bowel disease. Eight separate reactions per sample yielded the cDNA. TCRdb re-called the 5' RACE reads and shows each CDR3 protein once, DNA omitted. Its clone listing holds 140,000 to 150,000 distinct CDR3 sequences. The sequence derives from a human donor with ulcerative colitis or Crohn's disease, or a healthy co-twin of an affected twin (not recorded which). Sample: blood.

CDR3: CASSRQDVGSGNTIYF. The V gene is TRBV5-1, the J gene TRBJ1-3. CDR3 length equals 16 residues. Germline V gene data show CDR1 as SGHRS and CDR2 as YFSETQ.